The 20 T cell receptor beta chains given below trace back to one sample, sequenced in a study of T cell repertoires in ileal Crohn's disease. Time point given: inflamed ileum from the surgical specimen. Sequenced by immunoSEQ multiplex PCR; TCRdb stores in-frame clones only, minus some. The sample gives roughly 13,000 clones, approximately 80% of which show up once; approximately 14% is in the top ten. Sequenced input: ileal tissue. All receptors derive from an adult with Crohn's disease.

The rearrangement joins TRBV7-9 to TRBJ1-2; D gene unclear. The germline CDR1 and CDR2 sequences are SEHNR and FQNEAQ (reference sequence). This CDR3 contains 16 residues. Deletions cut 3 bases from V and 8 bases from J, with 22 bases between. The chain's CDR3 is CASSFFQAVRGGGYTF. CDR3 coding DNA: TGTGCCAGCAGCTTCTTTCAGGCGGTCCGGGGAGGAGGCTACACCTTC.

V gene TRBV2 combines with J gene TRBJ2-2; D is unclear. The CDR3 is 14 residues long. V lost 7 bases, J lost 1 base, and 10 bases lay in between. Germline CDR1 is SNHLY and CDR2 is FYNNEI. As DNA, the CDR3 is TGTGCCAGCAATGGGCGGTTGAACACCGGGGAGCTGTTTTTT. It is translated as CASNGRLNTGELFF.

The genes are TRBV6-5 and TRBJ2-3, with TRBD2 matching over 10 bases. The trim removed 6 bases at V and 1 base at J, leaving 4 bases unmatched. The CDR3 has 15 residues. Germline CDR1 MNHEY, CDR2 SVGAGI. CDR3 residues: CASRTGLAGTDTQYF. The CDR3 coding sequence is TGTGCCAGCAGGACCGGACTAGCGGGCACAGATACGCAGTATTTT.

This clone is a singleton in its sample. J is TRBJ1-5 and V is TRBV7-2, with a weak D call TRBD1 (6 bases). V gave up 1 base and J gave up 11 bases, with 9 bases separating them. Germline CDR1 reads SGHTA; CDR2 reads FQGNSA. The CDR3 extends over 12 amino acids. CDR3 bases: TGTGCCAGCAGCTTAGACACAGGGACCCAGCATTTT. This sequence encodes CASSLDTGTQHF.

The V gene is TRBV29-1, the J gene TRBJ2-1, with D maybe TRBD2 (6 bases). Germline CDR1 is SQVTM and CDR2 is ANQGSEA. Deletions cut 1 base from V and 5 bases from J, with 15 bases between. The CDR3 consists of 15 residues. The CDR3 loop is CSVEVPEGGDNEQFF. CDR3 coding DNA: TGCAGCGTTGAAGTACCGGAGGGCGGGGACAATGAGCAGTTCTTC.

The chain recombines TRBV6-7 with TRBJ2-7; D is uncertain. TRBV6-7 is given ORF status, its function remaining uncertain. V shed 7 bases and J shed 2 bases, with 21 bases lying between them. The CDR3 extends over 16 amino acids. The CDR3, as DNA: TGTGCCAGCATATCTCACCCACTGAAAACTCCCTACGAGCAGTACTTC. Translating gives CASISHPLKTPYEQYF.

This chain uses TRBV6-6 with TRBJ1-5; D perhaps matches TRBD1 (5 bases). V was clipped by 4 bases and J by 3 bases, with 10 bases between them. In germline, CDR1 is MNHNY, CDR2 SVGAGI (reference sequence). The CDR3 covers 14 residues. The CDR3 DNA sequence: TGTGCCAGCAGTTTCAGGGAGGACAATCAGCCCCAGCATTTT. This translates into CASSFREDNQPQHF.

This sequence joins TRBV5-4 and TRBJ2-3; 7 bases agree with TRBD1. Germline V CDR1 and CDR2: SGHNT, YYREEE (reference sequence). V lost 2 bases to trimming and J lost 5 bases; unmatched junction nucleotides: 5. There are 14 residues in the CDR3. CDR3 sequence reads: CASSFLGGRDTQYF. The CDR3 DNA is TGTGCCAGCAGCTTTCTAGGGGGCAGAGATACGCAGTATTTT.

The CDR3 is CASDTSPPQHF. CDR3 DNA: TGTGCTAGTGACACTAGTCCGCCCCAGCATTTT. The chain employs TRBV12-5 and TRBJ1-5; unclear D gene. Trimming cost V 7 bases and J 9 bases, with 10 bases left between them. In germline, CDR1 is LGHNT, CDR2 FRNRAP. The CDR3 extends over 11 amino acids.

As concerns this clone: At the DNA level, this CDR3 is encoded by other sequences in the same sample as well. The V call is TRBV2, the J call TRBJ1-1; D is uncertain. CDR1 is SNHLY, CDR2 FYNNEI, per germline. The CDR3 has 13 amino acids. V lost 4 bases, J lost 2 bases, and 8 bases lay in between. The chain's CDR3 is CASSVGLNTEAFF. Here the CDR3 DNA reads TGTGCCAGCAGTGTGGGTCTTAACACTGAAGCTTTCTTT.

In its sample, this clone was seen once. The chain is built from TRBV30 and TRBJ1-4, with D uncertain. Germline V CDR1 and CDR2: GTSNPN, SVGIG (reference sequence). This CDR3 has 14 amino acids. V was cut by 2 bases and J by 4 bases, with 11 bases left in between. CDR3 sequence (DNA): TGTGCCTGGAGTAACGGAGGGAGTAATGAAAAACTGTTTTTT. Translating it yields CAWSNGGSNEKLFF.

V and J are TRBV7-6 and TRBJ1-2; tentative D call: TRBD1 (5 bases). Germline values: CDR1 SGHVS, CDR2 FNYEAQ. The V end was cut by 0 bases, the J end by 6 bases, with 8 bases between. This CDR3 spans 13 amino acids. DNA for the CDR3: TGTGCCAGCAGCTTAGCAGGGGCGGATGGCTACACCTTC. This encodes CASSLAGADGYTF.

Points on this clone: The germline gene is not matched at one end of the junction; a read error may be the cause. The chain links TRBV10-1 to TRBJ2-7, with a weak D call TRBD2 (5 bases). The germline V gene encodes CDR1 WNHNN and CDR2 SYGVQD (reference sequence). CDR3 length equals 12 residues. Written as DNA, the CDR3 is TGCGCCAGCAGTGATGCCAGCGGTACGGAGAACTTC. It specifies CASSDASGTENF.

The chain couples TRBV30 to TRBJ1-5, with 9 bases aligning to TRBD1. Unmatched junction bases numbered 10, after V lost 3 bases and J lost 10 bases. The CDR3 spans 14 residues. Germline CDR1 GTSNPN, CDR2 SVGIG (reference sequence). Here the CDR3 reads CAWSADRGDRPQHF. In DNA form, the CDR3 reads TGTGCCTGGAGCGCGGACAGGGGAGATCGACCCCAGCATTTT. Drawing the rest from reference TRBV30 and TRBJ1-5, the complete variable domain is SQTIHQWPATLVQPVGSPLSLECTVEGTSNPNLYWYRQAAGRGLQLLFYSVGIGQISSEVPQNLSASRPQDRQFILSSKKLLLSDSGFYLCAWSADRGDRPQHFGDGTRLSIL.

The chain's CDR3 is CASSFRGGGYYEQYF. The CDR3 nucleotides are TGTGCCAGCAGCTTCCGCGGGGGCGGCTACTACGAGCAGTACTTC. The chain links TRBV7-2 to TRBJ2-7, with D maybe TRBD2 (7 bases). The V gene lost 3 bases and the J gene lost 3 bases, with 15 bases spanning the gap. CDR3 length equals 15 residues. Germline V CDR1 and CDR2: SGHTA, FQGNSA.

The chain couples TRBV5-4 to TRBJ2-1, with D possibly being TRBD2 (6 bases). Trimming cost V 4 bases and J 8 bases, with 19 bases left between them. The germline V gene encodes CDR1 SGHNT and CDR2 YYREEE (reference sequence). CDR3 length: 15 amino acids. The CDR3 nucleotides are TGTGCCAGCAGCCAAAACCGGGGGATCAACGATGAGCAGTTCTTC. It yields the protein CASSQNRGINDEQFF.

This clone appeared a few times. Relative to the germline gene, one junction end is altered; a read error may explain this. The V call is TRBV7-7, the J call TRBJ1-4, with D perhaps matching TRBD1 (5 bases). Looked up from germline, CDR1 is SSHAT and CDR2 is FNYEAQ (reference sequence). The CDR3 extends over 14 amino acids. In DNA, the CDR3 is TGTGCTAGCAGCTCCGGGGGTGCGGACGAAAAACTGTTTTTT. Translating gives CASSSGGADEKLFF.

This clone has only a few counts. This chain connects TRBV5-4 to TRBJ2-1; D possibly matches TRBD1 or TRBD2 (5 bases each). This CDR3 is built from 15 residues. Trimming removed 4 bases from V and 3 bases from J, with 14 bases in between. Germline V gene lookup returns CDR1 SGHNT and CDR2 YYREEE (reference sequence). This CDR3 reads CASSIRDGYYNEQFF. DNA for the CDR3: TGTGCCAGCAGCATCCGGGACGGATACTACAATGAGCAGTTCTTC.

The chain combines TRBV6-1 with TRBJ2-5, with a weak D call TRBD2 (6 bases). The CDR3 totals 14 residues. Looked up from germline, CDR1 is MNHNS and CDR2 is SASEGT. Between the trimmed V and J ends, which lost 3 bases and 4 bases, there was a span of 12 bases. CDR3 protein: CASSDSGVPETQYF. The CDR3 DNA follows: TGTGCCAGCAGTGATTCGGGGGTCCCAGAGACCCAGTACTTC.

This chain links TRBV5-1 with TRBJ2-6; no firm D call. The CDR3 covers 16 residues. V gave up 1 base and J gave up 0 bases, with 8 bases separating them. In germline, CDR1 is SGHRS, CDR2 YFSETQ. CDR3 in amino acids: CASSLPPSSGANVLTF. The CDR3 DNA reads TGCGCCAGCAGCTTGCCTCCGAGCTCTGGGGCCAACGTCCTGACTTTC.